Each of the 14 T cell receptor beta chains below was sequenced from the same sample in a study of T cell responses to AZD1222 COVID-19 vaccine. Measured with immunoSEQ multiplex PCR; TCRdb has only the in-frame clones, and not every one. The data show about 160,000 clones, 90% to 95% seen once. This specimen consisted of peripheral blood, obtained on day 0 of AZD1222 vaccination. The source of these receptors is an adult in good health.

This chain links TRBV6-6 with TRBJ1-1, with a weak D call TRBD1 (5 bases). The CDR3 loop spans 13 amino acids. CDR1 MNHNY and CDR2 SVGAGI come from the germline V gene (reference sequence). V lost 6 bases and J 5 bases, leaving 13 bases between the germline ends. The CDR3 loop reads CASSRVGETEAFF. CDR3 sequence (DNA): TGTGCCAGCAGCCGGGTGGGGGAGACTGAAGCTTTCTTT.

This chain connects TRBV12-3 or TRBV12-4 to TRBJ1-4; D gene uncertain. Trimming left V 6 bases short and J 8 bases short, with 7 bases between. The CDR3 covers 11 residues. The DNA of the CDR3 is TGTGCCAGCAGCTATGACGAAAAACTGTTTTTT. Translated, it gives CASSYDEKLFF.

This chain connects TRBV7-9 to TRBJ1-2; the D is unclear. V was cut by 3 bases and J by 5 bases, with 7 bases left in between. The CDR3 consists of 12 residues. Germline-derived CDR1 and CDR2 are SEHNR and FQNEAQ (reference sequence). CDR3 residues: CASSLDGYGYTF. The CDR3 DNA is TGTGCCAGCAGCTTGGATGGGTATGGCTACACCTTC.

This rearrangement joins TRBV3-1 (or the pseudogene TRBV3-2) to TRBJ1-6; D is unclear. CDR1 is LGHDT, CDR2 YNNKEL, per germline (reference sequence). V was shortened by 4 bases and J by 10 bases, with 8 bases between the two germline ends. The CDR3 has 12 residues. The CDR3 is CASSPTGSPLHF. CDR3 in DNA: TGTGCCAGCAGCCCTACCGGGTCACCCCTCCACTTT.

The gene calls are TRBV7-3 and TRBJ2-1; TRBD2 matches 8 bases. V shed 2 bases and J 5 bases; nucleotides not matched to a gene: 8. Germline V gene data show CDR1 as SGHTA and CDR2 as FQGTGA. The CDR3 is 16 amino acids. The chain's CDR3 is CASSLVTSGPNNEQFF. In DNA form, the CDR3 reads TGTGCCAGCAGCTTAGTTACTAGCGGACCTAACAATGAGCAGTTCTTC.

The J gene is TRBJ2-7, the V gene TRBV5-1; possible D gene TRBD2, 7 bases. The CDR3 length is 15 residues. The germline CDR1 and CDR2 sequences are SGHRS and YFSETQ. Trimming removed 2 bases at V and 6 bases at J, with 18 bases between. CDR3 coding DNA: TGCGCCAGCAGCTTTGCGGGGGCCCTAATCCCCGAGCAGTACTTC. Encoded protein: CASSFAGALIPEQYF.

The rearrangement joins TRBV6-6 to TRBJ2-5; D is undetermined. V dropped 4 bases and J dropped 5 bases, with 8 bases sitting between them. The V gene's germline CDR1 is MNHNY and CDR2 SVGAGI (reference sequence). The length of the CDR3 is 12 residues. The DNA of the CDR3 is TGTGCCAGCAGTTTTAAGGTTGAGACCCAGTACTTC. Translated: CASSFKVETQYF.

The chain is built from TRBV9 and TRBJ1-5; tentatively, D is TRBD1 (5 bases). V was clipped by 5 bases and J by 3 bases, with 15 bases between them. This CDR3 has 15 amino acids. CDR1 and CDR2 (germline): SGDLS, YYNGEE. The DNA for the CDR3 is TGTGCCAGCAGTGACCAGGGTACCTTCAATCAGCCCCAGCATTTT. Translation gives CASSDQGTFNQPQHF.

This chain connects TRBV27 to TRBJ1-2; no clear D gene. The ends were cut back, 0 bases at V and 6 bases at J, with 17 bases in the middle. Germline CDR1 MNHEY, CDR2 SMNVEV (reference sequence). This CDR3 spans 16 amino acids. For the CDR3, the DNA is TGTGCCAGCAGTTTATCTGGTTTCGTCGGGAATAATGGCTACACCTTC. Translation: CASSLSGFVGNNGYTF.

This clone was observed a single time. J is TRBJ2-2 and V is TRBV10-3; D is ambiguous. V was shortened by 0 bases and J by 6 bases, with 2 bases between the two germline ends. Germline V CDR1 and CDR2: ENHRY, SYGVKD. This CDR3 is built from 12 residues. The CDR3 DNA sequence: TGTGCCATCAGTGAGTCCTCCGGGGAGCTGTTTTTT. Protein product: CAISESSGELFF.

This clone was recorded once. The chain employs TRBV29-1 and TRBJ2-7; 9 positions match TRBD1. Germline lookup yields CDR1 SQVTM and CDR2 ANQGSEA. The V and J ends lost 7 bases and 2 bases, in that order; junction bases with no gene match: 9. The CDR3 covers 14 residues. CDR3 loop: CSAETGTGTYEQYF. Written as DNA, the CDR3 is TGCAGCGCCGAAACCGGGACAGGGACCTACGAGCAGTACTTC.

This rearrangement joins TRBV7-6 to TRBJ2-1; 10 nucleotides match TRBD1. Germline V CDR1 and CDR2: SGHVS, FNYEAQ. The junction had 10 bases not matched to a gene; V was cut back by 4 bases and J by 7 bases. The CDR3 is made up of 16 amino acids. CDR3 sequence reads: CASSSSRDRGLNEQFF. CDR3 in DNA: TGTGCCAGCAGCTCTTCCCGGGACAGGGGATTGAATGAGCAGTTCTTC.

Worth noting for this clone: The same CDR3 also results from other DNA sequences found in this sample. The genes are TRBV6-6 and TRBJ1-1; perhaps TRBD1 as D (5 bases). Germline V lookup: CDR1 MNHNY, CDR2 SVGAGI (reference sequence). Trimming removed 6 bases from V and 1 base from J, with 9 bases in between. The CDR3 loop spans 13 amino acids. The CDR3 protein is CASSLGQNTEAFF. The DNA of the CDR3 is TGTGCCAGCAGCCTCGGACAGAACACTGAAGCTTTCTTT.

The chain joins TRBV30 to TRBJ1-5; D is ambiguous. The V gene's germline CDR1 is GTSNPN and CDR2 SVGIG (reference sequence). The length of the CDR3 is 14 residues. V lost 0 bases to trimming and J lost 5 bases, with 11 bases between them. The CDR3 DNA reads as TGTGCCTGGAGTGTAAGACGTTCCGATCAGCCCCAGCATTTT. Its protein product is CAWSVRRSDQPQHF.